Listed below are T cell receptor beta chains from one sample, sequenced in a study of blood T cell repertoires in COVID-19. Some clones are missing from TCRdb's copy, which holds only in-frame ones; the method was immunoSEQ multiplex PCR. This table has 93,000 or so clones, more than 85% appearing once. Sequencing was carried out using peripheral blood. These TCRs come from a human donor in a cohort sampled during active COVID-19. Both conserved end residues are part of each CDR3. The D gene is left open where the match is weak. Some rows have no size entry. The others give once, few or many, or a class for an expanded clone.

>TRBV3-1/TRBV3-2|TRBJ1-5|16|TRBD1|NA
TGTGCCAGCAGCCACGGGGGGACAGGTCCAAATCAGCCCCAGCATTTT
CASSHGGTGPNQPQHF
>TRBV27|TRBJ1-2|14|NA|NA
TGTGCCAGCAGTTTAACACCATCAACCCTGGGCTACACCTTC
CASSLTPSTLGYTF
>TRBV21-1|TRBJ2-5|23|NA|once
TGTGCCAGCGGATTTTTCTGTGGGGGAGTGTTTAGTATGGGACAGTCCCCAAGAAAGACCCAGTACTTC
CASGFFCGGVFSMGQSPRKTQYF
>TRBV5-1|TRBJ2-1|13|NA|NA
TGCGCCAGCAGCTTGGGGGGGCGCCATGAGCAGTTCTTC
CASSLGGRHEQFF
>TRBV7-9|TRBJ2-7|18|NA|NA
TGTGCCAGCAGCTTAGGAAATCGGGGACAAGGGGTGGGGGACGAGCAGTACTTC
CASSLGNRGQGVGDEQYF
>TRBV30|TRBJ1-3|15|TRBD1|NA
TGTGCCTGGAGGGACAGGGACAGGGCCGGAAACACCATATATTTT
CAWRDRDRAGNTIYF
>TRBV11-1|TRBJ2-7|14|TRBD2|NA
TGTGCCAGCAGCTTCGGGGGGGACGCCTACGAGCAGTACTTC
CASSFGGDAYEQYF
>TRBV20-1|TRBJ2-7|13|NA|NA
TGCAGTGCTAGTGGCGGCAACACCTACGAGCAGTACTTC
CSASGGNTYEQYF
>TRBV9|TRBJ1-2|14|NA|NA
TGTGCCAGCAGCGCCCAAACAGGGTACTATGGCTACACCTTC
CASSAQTGYYGYTF
>TRBV2|TRBJ2-3|16|NA|NA
TGTGCCAGCAGTGTGGGTCCCAGGCAGAGCACAGATACGCAGTATTTT
CASSVGPRQSTDTQYF
>TRBV10-3|TRBJ2-1|17|TRBD2|NA
TGTGCCATCAGTGATAGTACTAGCGGGAGGGTTGGGAATGAGCAGTTCTTC
CAISDSTSGRVGNEQFF
>TRBV2|TRBJ2-1|14|TRBD1|NA
TGTGCCATTCGGACAGGGCAGATTGACAATGAGCAGTTCTTC
CAIRTGQIDNEQFF
>TRBV11-2|TRBJ2-7|14|TRBD2|NA
TGTGCCAGCAGCCTACTAGCGGCAGTCTACGAGCAGTACTTC
CASSLLAAVYEQYF
>TRBV19|TRBJ2-1|18|TRBD2|NA
TGTGCCAGTAGTACCTTCCACTCGGGACTAGCGGGCTTGGGTGAGCAGTTCTTC
CASSTFHSGLAGLGEQFF
>TRBV5-1|TRBJ2-4|18|TRBD1|NA
TGCGCCAGCAGCTTGGGGGACAGGGGGCCGTCAGCCAAAAACATTCAGTACTTC
CASSLGDRGPSAKNIQYF
>TRBV10-3|TRBJ1-5|16|NA|NA
TGTGCCATCAGTGAGTCCGGGTACGAGATAAATCAGCCCCAGCATTTT
CAISESGYEINQPQHF
>TRBV3-1/TRBV3-2|TRBJ2-4|13|NA|once
TGTGCCAGCAGCCATGGCGGTCTCGCCATTCAGTACTTC
CASSHGGLAIQYF
>TRBV7-9|TRBJ1-4|15|TRBD1|NA
TGTGCCAGCAGCCGTGACAGGGTTGACGGAGAAAAACTGTTTTTT
CASSRDRVDGEKLFF
>TRBV28|TRBJ1-3|14|NA|NA
TGTGCCAGCGTTTTCCAGATCTCTGGAAACACCATATATTTT
CASVFQISGNTIYF
>TRBV12-3/TRBV12-4|TRBJ2-7|12|TRBD1|NA
TGTGCCAGCAGCCCGGGACAGGCCGAGCAGTACTTC
CASSPGQAEQYF
>TRBV28|TRBJ1-1|13|TRBD1|NA
TGTGCCAGCAGTTTGTTACAGGGGCGTGCTGCTTTCTTT
CASSLLQGRAAFF
>TRBV28|TRBJ1-5|15|TRBD1|once
TGTGCCAGCAGGGACAGGGACGAGGGGCGGCAGCCCCAGCATTTT
CASRDRDEGRQPQHF
>TRBV21-1|TRBJ2-7|17|NA|NA
TGTGCCAGTCCCCCGGGACAGGACGTATACCCCTCCTACGAGCAGTACTTC
CASPPGQDVYPSYEQYF
>TRBV2|TRBJ2-7|12|NA|NA
TGTGCCAGCAGTAACCAGGGCTACGAGCAGTACTTC
CASSNQGYEQYF
>TRBV13|TRBJ1-2|15|TRBD1|NA
TGTGCCAGCAGCTTGGGACAGGGGGTTAACTATGGCTACACCTTC
CASSLGQGVNYGYTF
>TRBV29-1|TRBJ2-7|15|TRBD2|NA
TGCAGCGTTGGGGGTAGCGGGAGGGATCCCTACGAGCAGTACTTC
CSVGGSGRDPYEQYF
>TRBV4-1|TRBJ2-2|15|NA|NA
TGCGCCAGCAGCCAAGTCTCGGGGGTCGGGGGGGAGCTGTTTTTT
CASSQVSGVGGELFF
>TRBV12-3/TRBV12-4|TRBJ1-1|13|TRBD1|NA
TGTGCCAGCAGTTTGACAGGGGTGGGTGAAGCTTTCTTT
CASSLTGVGEAFF
>TRBV29-1|TRBJ2-7|13|NA|NA
TGCAGCGTTGAGCAGGACAGTTCCTACGAGCAGTACTTC
CSVEQDSSYEQYF
>TRBV7-6|TRBJ2-7|16|TRBD2|NA
TGTGCCAGCAGCTTAAGCGGGAGGCCCTCTCCCTACGAGCAGTACTTC
CASSLSGRPSPYEQYF
>TRBV19|TRBJ2-3|15|TRBD1|NA
TGTGCCAGTAGTCAGGACAGGACGAGCACAGATACGCAGTATTTT
CASSQDRTSTDTQYF
>TRBV3-1/TRBV3-2|TRBJ1-6|15|TRBD1|NA
TGTGCCAGCAGCCTTACAGGGGGCAGTAATTCACCCCTCCACTTT
CASSLTGGSNSPLHF
>TRBV19|TRBJ1-2|12|NA|NA
TGTGCCAGTAGCCCAGGTAACTATGGCTACACCTTC
CASSPGNYGYTF
>TRBV2|TRBJ2-1|15|TRBD2|NA
TGTGCCAGCAGTGGACTAGCGGGGCTTATCAATGAGCAGTTCTTC
CASSGLAGLINEQFF
>TRBV21-1|TRBJ2-1|16|NA|NA
TGTGCCAGCAGCAAAGGCGGGGTATTTTTTTACAATGAGCAGTTCTTC
CASSKGGVFFYNEQFF